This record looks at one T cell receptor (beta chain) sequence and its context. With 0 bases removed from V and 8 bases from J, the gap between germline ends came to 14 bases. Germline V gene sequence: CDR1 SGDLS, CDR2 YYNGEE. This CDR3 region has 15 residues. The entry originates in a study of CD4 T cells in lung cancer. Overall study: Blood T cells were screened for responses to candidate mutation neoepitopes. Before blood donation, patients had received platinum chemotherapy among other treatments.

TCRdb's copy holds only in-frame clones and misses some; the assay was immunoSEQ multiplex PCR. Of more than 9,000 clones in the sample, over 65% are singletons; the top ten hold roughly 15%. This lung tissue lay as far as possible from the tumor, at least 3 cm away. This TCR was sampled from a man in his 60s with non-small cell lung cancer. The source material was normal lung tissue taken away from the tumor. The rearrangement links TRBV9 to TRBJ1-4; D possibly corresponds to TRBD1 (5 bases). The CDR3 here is CASSVEPTGREKLFF. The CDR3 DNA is TGTGCCAGCAGCGTAGAGCCCACAGGTCGGGAAAAACTGTTTTTT. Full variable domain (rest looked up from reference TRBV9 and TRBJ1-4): DSGVTQTPKHLITATGQRVTLRCSPRSGDLSVYWYQQSLDQGLQFLIQYYNGEERAKGNILERFSAQQFPDLHSELNLSSLELGDSALYFCASSVEPTGREKLFFGSGTQLSVL.